This TCR beta chain was recorded in a study of monozygotic twins with inflammatory bowel disease (dated by TCRdb to between 2018 and 2021). General notes on the study: The complete study included approximately 30 monozygotic twin pairs: 19 IBD-discordant Danish pairs and nine German pairs, of which four were IBD-concordant and five were IBD-discordant. Within discordant pairs, disease-associated traits were sought mainly by comparing IBD patients with their genetically identical healthy co-twins. Each individual had, on average, about 151 000 unique TCRalpha sequences and 181 000 unique TCRbeta sequences available for analysis. Study-level results and caveats: Concordant and discordant twins showed no difference in repertoire similarity, possibly because of limited statistical power. Compared with healthy twins, IBD patients had fewer clonotypes in common with other individuals, a difference most pronounced in patients showing signs of disease activity. The analysis was unable to tell apart different T cell subtypes. A decrease in TCRbeta repertoire diversity, as measured by inverse Simpson index, was observed in IBD patients compared with their healthy co-twins. Differing immunosuppressive treatments among patients may have added background noise and inter-individual variability to the repertoires. No single strong signal or clonotype linked to IBD turned up in the results, so the idea that one exists was not supported.

The receptor library was made with 5' RACE. Preparation of each TCR library used approximately 3,500 ng of total RNA. cDNA was synthesized with SMARTScribe reverse transcriptase in eight separate reactions per sample. During cDNA synthesis, unique molecular identifiers containing a 6-nucleotide sample barcode were introduced by template switching. Two nested PCRs of 16 and 9 cycles amplified the TCRalpha and TCRbeta cDNA, and bead purification followed each PCR. Before amplification, the cDNA was treated with uracil DNA-glycosylase and purified using the QIAquick PCR purification kit. The second PCR added Illumina TruSeq-compatible adapters along with sample-specific barcodes. TapeStation and Qubit were used to check library quality and concentration, and 4 to 6 ng of each library was pooled. Sequencing of the pooled libraries was done on an Illumina HiSeq2500 single-index Rapid Run using custom sequencing primers and 2 x 100 bp reads. The paper's data handling went like this. MiGEC version 1.2.6 was used for UMI-based consensus assembly to correct PCR and sequencing errors. MiXCR version 2.1.1 was used for V(D)J alignment, clonotype assembly and CDR3 extraction. To normalise gene usage, clonotype sharing and MAIT/NKT TCR abundance, the analysis used the top 1000, 10 000 and 20 000 clonotypes per sample. Diversity was computed as the inverse Simpson index with the vegan R package after downsampling to 27 000 UMIs. Paired Mann-Whitney U tests were applied to discordant twin pairs, with Benjamini-Hochberg correction for multiple testing. With the reads reprocessed by TCRdb, a single entry stands for each CDR3 protein sequence and no DNA is reported. Here the V and J calls rest on TCRdb's processing, not on the authors' analysis. This sample's table has entries for 200,000 to 250,000 distinct CDR3 sequences. Of the sample, roughly 7.7% falls within the top ten clones.

From each donor, an approximately 2.7 ml peripheral blood sample was collected into PAXgene tubes and kept at -80 degrees C. Total RNA was isolated from whole blood with the PAXgene blood miRNA kit on an automated QIAcube, without T cell sorting. Peripheral blood from monozygotic twin pairs who were concordant or discordant for inflammatory bowel disease underwent deep TCRalpha and TCRbeta repertoire profiling using unique molecular barcoding. Smoking habits were recorded for all twin pairs, and each individual was classified as a current, former or never smoker. Comments on this clonotype: What this receptor recognizes is not known.

The germline V gene yields SGDLS for CDR1 and YYNGEE for CDR2. The CDR3, from cysteine to phenylalanine, totals 16 residues. Only the protein sequence is given. The source material was blood. The sequence was obtained from a human donor with ulcerative colitis or Crohn's disease, or a healthy co-twin of an affected twin (not recorded which). The rearranged segments are TRBV9 and TRBJ2-3; TCRdb designates TRBD1, a call that cannot be tested without DNA. The CDR3 protein sequence reads: CASSASDTTFTDTQYF.